This T cell receptor beta chain was observed in a study of vaccination effects on CD4 cells after COVID-19. Comments on this clone: The antigen remains unidentified.

J was trimmed by 4 bases and V by 4 bases; bases with no gene match: 4. The CDR3 has 16 residues. CDR1 is LNHDA and CDR2 is SQIVND in the germline V gene (reference sequence). TCRdb keeps only in-frame clones here, not all; method: immunoSEQ multiplex PCR. The sample has 20,000 to 25,000 clones, around 70% seen once. Under the ViraFEST assay, PBMC were stimulated with viral peptide pools so that antigen-specific CD4+ T cells expanded. Sequencing was performed afterwards. Cultured cells yielded isolated CD4+ T cells after 10 days. The sequenced sample was CD4+ T cells from PBMCs cultured with HCoV-229E spike peptides, obtained before COVID-19 vaccination. The chain couples TRBV19 to TRBJ2-1; 13 nucleotides line up with TRBD2. The origin of this receptor is a human donor who received a COVID-19 vaccine. The CDR3 DNA reads TGTGCCAGTAGTACGGGACTAGCGGGAATTTACAATGAGCAGTTCTTC. It codes for CASSTGLAGIYNEQFF.